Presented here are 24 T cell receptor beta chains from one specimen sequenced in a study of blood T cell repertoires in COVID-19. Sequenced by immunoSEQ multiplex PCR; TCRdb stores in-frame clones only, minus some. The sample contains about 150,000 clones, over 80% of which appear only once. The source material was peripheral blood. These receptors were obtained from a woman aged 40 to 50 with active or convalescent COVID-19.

The CDR3 reads CASSLGSGGSTDTQYF. In DNA, the CDR3 is TGCGCCAGCAGCTTGGGTAGCGGGGGAAGCACAGATACGCAGTATTTT. The genes are TRBV5-1 and TRBJ2-3; 9 positions match TRBD2. The CDR3 loop spans 16 amino acids. V shed 0 bases, J shed 0 bases, and the junction held 2 bases outside the gene matches. In germline, CDR1 is SGHRS, CDR2 YFSETQ.

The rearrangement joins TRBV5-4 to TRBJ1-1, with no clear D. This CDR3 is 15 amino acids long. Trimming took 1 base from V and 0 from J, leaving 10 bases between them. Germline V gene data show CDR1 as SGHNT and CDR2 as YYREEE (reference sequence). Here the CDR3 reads CASSLSTQVNTEAFF. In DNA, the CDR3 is TGTGCCAGCAGCTTGTCCACCCAGGTGAACACTGAAGCTTTCTTT.

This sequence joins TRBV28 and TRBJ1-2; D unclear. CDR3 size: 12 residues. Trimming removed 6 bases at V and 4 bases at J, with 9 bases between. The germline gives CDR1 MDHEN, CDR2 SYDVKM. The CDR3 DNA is TGTGCCAGCAGCCCCCGGAGCTATGGCTACACCTTC. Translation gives CASSPRSYGYTF.

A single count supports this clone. The CDR3 here is CASSAGTALRWQYF. The CDR3 coding sequence is TGTGCCAGCAGTGCCGGGACAGCCCTTCGGTGGCAGTACTTC. The chain links TRBV28 to TRBJ2-7, with 7 bases fitting TRBD1. Germline V gene lookup returns CDR1 MDHEN and CDR2 SYDVKM. The ends lost 5 bases at V and 9 bases at J; junction bases unmatched: 13. This CDR3 comprises 14 residues.

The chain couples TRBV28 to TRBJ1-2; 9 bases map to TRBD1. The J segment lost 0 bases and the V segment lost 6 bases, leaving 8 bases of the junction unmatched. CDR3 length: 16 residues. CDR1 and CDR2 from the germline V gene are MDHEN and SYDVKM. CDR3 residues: CASSSGTGLANYGYTF. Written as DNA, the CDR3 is TGTGCCAGCAGCTCCGGGACAGGGTTAGCTAACTATGGCTACACCTTC.

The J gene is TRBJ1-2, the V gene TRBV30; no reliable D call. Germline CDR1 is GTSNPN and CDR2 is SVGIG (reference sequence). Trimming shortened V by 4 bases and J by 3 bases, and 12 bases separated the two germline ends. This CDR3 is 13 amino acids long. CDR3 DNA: TGTGCCTGGACCCCCGGTTCCTACTATGGCTACACCTTC. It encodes CAWTPGSYYGYTF.

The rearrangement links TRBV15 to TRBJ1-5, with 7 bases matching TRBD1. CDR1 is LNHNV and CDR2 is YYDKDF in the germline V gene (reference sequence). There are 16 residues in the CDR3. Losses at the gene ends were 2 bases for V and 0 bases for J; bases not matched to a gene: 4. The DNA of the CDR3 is TGTGCCACCAGCAGACAGGGGGTTTATAGCAATCAGCCCCAGCATTTT. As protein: CATSRQGVYSNQPQHF.

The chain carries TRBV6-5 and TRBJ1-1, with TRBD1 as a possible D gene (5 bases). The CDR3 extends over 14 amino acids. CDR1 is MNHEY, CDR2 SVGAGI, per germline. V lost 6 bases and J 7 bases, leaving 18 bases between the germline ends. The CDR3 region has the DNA TGTGCCAGCAGCCTAGCAGGGAGCGGGAGTGAAGCTTTCTTT. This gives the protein CASSLAGSGSEAFF.

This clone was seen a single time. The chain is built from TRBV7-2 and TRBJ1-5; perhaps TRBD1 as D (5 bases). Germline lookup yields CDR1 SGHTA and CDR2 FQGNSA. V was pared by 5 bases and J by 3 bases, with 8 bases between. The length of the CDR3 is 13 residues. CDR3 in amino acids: CASSPDTNQPQHF. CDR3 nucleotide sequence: TGTGCCAGCAGCCCGGACACCAATCAGCCCCAGCATTTT.

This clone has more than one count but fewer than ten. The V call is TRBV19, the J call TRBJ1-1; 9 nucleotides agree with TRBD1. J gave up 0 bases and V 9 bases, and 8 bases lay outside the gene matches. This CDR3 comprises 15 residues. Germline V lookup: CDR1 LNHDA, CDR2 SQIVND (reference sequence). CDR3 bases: TGTGCCAGCCTAGACAGGGGGAACGTGAACACTGAAGCTTTCTTT. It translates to CASLDRGNVNTEAFF.

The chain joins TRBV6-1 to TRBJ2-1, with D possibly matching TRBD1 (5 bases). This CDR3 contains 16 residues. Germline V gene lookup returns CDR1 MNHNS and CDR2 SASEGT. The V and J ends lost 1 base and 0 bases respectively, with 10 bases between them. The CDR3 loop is CASSEGGTGSYNEQFF. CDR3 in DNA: TGTGCCAGCAGTGAAGGGGGAACAGGCTCCTACAATGAGCAGTTCTTC.

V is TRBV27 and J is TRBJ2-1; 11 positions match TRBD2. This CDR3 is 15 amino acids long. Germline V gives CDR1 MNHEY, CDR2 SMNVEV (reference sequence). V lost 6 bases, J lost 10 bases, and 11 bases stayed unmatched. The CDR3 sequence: CASRRGTSGLLEQFF. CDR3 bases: TGTGCCAGCAGACGCGGGACTAGCGGTCTGCTGGAGCAGTTCTTC.

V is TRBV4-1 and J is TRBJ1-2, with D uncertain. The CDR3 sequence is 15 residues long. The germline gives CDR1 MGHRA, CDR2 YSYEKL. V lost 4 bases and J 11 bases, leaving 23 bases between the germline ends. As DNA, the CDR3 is TGCGCCAGCAGCCCAGGAGGATTGCCCCTCCCGGGGTACACCTTC. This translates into CASSPGGLPLPGYTF.

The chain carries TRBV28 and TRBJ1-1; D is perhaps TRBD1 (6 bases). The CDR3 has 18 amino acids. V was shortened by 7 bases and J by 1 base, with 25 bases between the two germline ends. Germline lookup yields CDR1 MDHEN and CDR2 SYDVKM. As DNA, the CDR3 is TGTGCCAGCATCAAGGGTGGGGGCCTCGGTAAAAGGAACACTGAAGCTTTCTTT. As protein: CASIKGGGLGKRNTEAFF.

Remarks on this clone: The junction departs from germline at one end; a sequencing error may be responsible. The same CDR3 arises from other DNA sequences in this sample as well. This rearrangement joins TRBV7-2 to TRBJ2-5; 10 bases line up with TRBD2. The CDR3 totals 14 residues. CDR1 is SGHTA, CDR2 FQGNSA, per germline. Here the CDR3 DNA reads TGTGCCAGCAGCCTAGCGGGGGCCGGGGAGACCCAGTACTTC. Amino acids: CASSLAGAGETQYF. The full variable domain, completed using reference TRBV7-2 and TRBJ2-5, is GAGVSQSPSNKVTEKGKDVELRCDPISGHTALYWYRQSLGQGLEFLIYFQGNSAPDKSGLPSDRFSAERTGGSVSTLTIQRTQQEDSAVYLCASSLAGAGETQYFGPGTRLLVL.

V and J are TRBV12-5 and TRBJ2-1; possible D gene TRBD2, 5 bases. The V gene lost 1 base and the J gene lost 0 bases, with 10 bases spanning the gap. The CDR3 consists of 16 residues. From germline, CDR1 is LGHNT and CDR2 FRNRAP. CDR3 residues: CASGLGGGSSYNEQFF. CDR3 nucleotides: TGTGCTAGTGGTTTGGGTGGAGGTAGCTCCTACAATGAGCAGTTCTTC.

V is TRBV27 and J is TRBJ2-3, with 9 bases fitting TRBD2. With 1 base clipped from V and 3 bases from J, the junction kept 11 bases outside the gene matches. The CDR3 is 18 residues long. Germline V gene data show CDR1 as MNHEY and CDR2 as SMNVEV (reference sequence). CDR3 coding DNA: TGTGCCAGCAGTTTATATTCCGTGGGGCGGGAGGGTACAGATACGCAGTATTTT. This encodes CASSLYSVGREGTDTQYF.

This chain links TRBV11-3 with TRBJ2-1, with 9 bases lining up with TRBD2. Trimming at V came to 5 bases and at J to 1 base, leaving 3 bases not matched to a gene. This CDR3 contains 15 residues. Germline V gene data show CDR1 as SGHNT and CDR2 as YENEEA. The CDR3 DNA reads TGTGCCAGCAGCCCTAGCGGGATTTCCTACAATGAGCAGTTCTTC. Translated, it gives CASSPSGISYNEQFF.

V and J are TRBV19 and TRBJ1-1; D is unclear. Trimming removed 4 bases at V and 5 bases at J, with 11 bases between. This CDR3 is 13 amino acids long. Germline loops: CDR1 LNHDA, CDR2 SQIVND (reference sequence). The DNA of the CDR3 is TGTGCCAGTAGTAAAGGCAGAGGTACTGAAGCTTTCTTT. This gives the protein CASSKGRGTEAFF.

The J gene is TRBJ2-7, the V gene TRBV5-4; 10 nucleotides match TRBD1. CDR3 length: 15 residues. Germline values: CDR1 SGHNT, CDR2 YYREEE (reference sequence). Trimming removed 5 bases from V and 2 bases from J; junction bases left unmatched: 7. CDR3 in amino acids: CASRNPGQGAYEQYF. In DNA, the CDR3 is TGTGCCAGCAGGAATCCCGGACAGGGGGCCTACGAGCAGTACTTC. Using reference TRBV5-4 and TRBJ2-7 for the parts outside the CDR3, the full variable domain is ETGVTQSPTHLIKTRGQQVTLRCSSQSGHNTVSWYQQALGQGPQFIFQYYREEENGRGNFPPRFSGLQFPNYSSELNVNALELDDSALYLCASRNPGQGAYEQYFGPGTRLTVT.

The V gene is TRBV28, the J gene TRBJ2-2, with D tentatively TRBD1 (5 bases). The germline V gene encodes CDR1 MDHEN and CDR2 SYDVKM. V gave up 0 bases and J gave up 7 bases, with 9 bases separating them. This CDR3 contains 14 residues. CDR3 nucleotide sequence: TGTGCCAGCAGTTTATGGCAGGGTAACGGGGAGCTGTTTTTT. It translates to CASSLWQGNGELFF.

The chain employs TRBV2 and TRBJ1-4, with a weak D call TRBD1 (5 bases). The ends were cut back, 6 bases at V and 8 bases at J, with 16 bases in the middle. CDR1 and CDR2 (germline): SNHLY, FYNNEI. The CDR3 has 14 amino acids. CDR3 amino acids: CASSGTGEREKLFF. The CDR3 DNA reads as TGTGCCAGCAGCGGAACGGGGGAACGGGAAAAACTGTTTTTT.

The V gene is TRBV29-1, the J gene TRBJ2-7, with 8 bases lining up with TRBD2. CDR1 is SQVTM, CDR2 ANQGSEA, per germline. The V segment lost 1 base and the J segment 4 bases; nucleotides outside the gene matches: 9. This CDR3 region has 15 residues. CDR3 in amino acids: CSVEGQRGPHYEQYF. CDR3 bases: TGCAGCGTTGAAGGGCAGCGGGGGCCCCATTACGAGCAGTACTTC.

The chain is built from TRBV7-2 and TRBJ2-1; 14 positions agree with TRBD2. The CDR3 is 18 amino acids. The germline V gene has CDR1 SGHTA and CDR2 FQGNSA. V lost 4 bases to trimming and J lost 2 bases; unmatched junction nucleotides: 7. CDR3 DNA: TGTGCCAGCAGCTCACGGACTAGCGGGAGGCCCCCCTACAATGAGCAGTTCTTC. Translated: CASSSRTSGRPPYNEQFF.